This T cell receptor beta chain was recovered during a study of T cells in Graves' hyperthyroidism and ophthalmopathy. CDR1 is SQVTM, CDR2 ANQGSEA, per germline. The CDR3 covers 13 residues. V shed 5 bases, J shed 2 bases, and the junction held 5 bases outside the gene matches. Exclusion of patients followed from uncontrolled infection, other autoimmune disease, pregnancy or lactation. Study-wide results and caveats: Ophthalmopathy was distinguished from stable hyperthyroidism by 13 V-J signatures. Peripheral blood also featured most of the thyroid clonotypes expanded above 0.001.

This clonotype was seen repeatedly, ten times or more. Its matching antigen is unknown. RNA transcripts yielded amplified TCR beta CDR3 regions. The TCR CDR3 was amplified in a first-round RT-PCR using the HTBI primer set. TCRdb fed the multiplex PCR reads into MiXCR, producing one record per CDR3 protein. The table shows a few hundred thousand distinct CDR3 sequences, with 46% occurring only once. Sequencing was done on a sample of peripheral blood or thyroid tissue (not recorded which). This chain connects TRBV29-1 to TRBJ2-5, with TRBD2 identical over 7 bases. This receptor was taken from an adult woman with Graves' disease, either hyperthyroidism or ophthalmopathy (not recorded which). The chain's CDR3 is CSVNQRGQETQYF. In nucleotides, the CDR3 is TGCAGCGTTAACCAGCGGGGTCAAGAGACCCAGTACTTC. Variable domain in full (rest from reference TRBV29-1 and TRBJ2-5): SAVISQKPSRDICQRGTSLTIQCQVDSQVTMMFWYRQQPGQSLTLIATANQGSEATYESGFVIDKFPISRPNLTFSTLTVSNMSPEDSSIYLCSVNQRGQETQYFGPGTRLLVL.